This record concerns one TCR beta chain sequence. The sample holds other DNA sequences that translate to the same CDR3. This specimen belongs to a study of control samples from healthy donors and cancer patients. Method: immunoSEQ multiplex PCR; TCRdb's copy keeps in-frame clones and lacks some. The sample shows 150,000 to 200,000 clones, 88% of them seen only once. The CDR3 runs to 13 residues. The V end lost 3 bases, the J end lost 9 bases, and 14 bases lay between the germline ends. CDR1 MNHEY and CDR2 SMNVEV come from the germline V gene (reference sequence). The material sequenced was blood. The TCR comes from a man between 18 and 29 years old in good health. The chain joins TRBV27 to TRBJ2-5; perhaps TRBD2 as D (7 bases). As DNA, the CDR3 is TGTGCCAGCAGTTTTCGAAGGGGGGGGGCCCAGTACTTC. It is translated as CASSFRRGGAQYF.